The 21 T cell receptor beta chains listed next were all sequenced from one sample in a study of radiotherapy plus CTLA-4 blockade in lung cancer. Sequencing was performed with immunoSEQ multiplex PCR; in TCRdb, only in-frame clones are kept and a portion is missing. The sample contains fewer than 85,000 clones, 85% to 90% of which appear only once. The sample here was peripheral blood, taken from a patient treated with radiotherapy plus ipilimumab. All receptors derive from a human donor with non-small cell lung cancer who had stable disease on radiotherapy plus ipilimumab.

CDR3 sequence (DNA): TGTGCCAGTAGTAGGGGACAGCCTGTGCCCTTTTCACCCCTCCACTTT. It specifies CASSRGQPVPFSPLHF. The rearrangement joins TRBV19 to TRBJ1-6, with TRBD1 matching 7 bases. CDR1 and CDR2 from the germline V gene are LNHDA and SQIVND (reference sequence). The length of the CDR3 is 16 residues. Trimming removed 4 bases from V and 9 bases from J; junction bases left unmatched: 12.

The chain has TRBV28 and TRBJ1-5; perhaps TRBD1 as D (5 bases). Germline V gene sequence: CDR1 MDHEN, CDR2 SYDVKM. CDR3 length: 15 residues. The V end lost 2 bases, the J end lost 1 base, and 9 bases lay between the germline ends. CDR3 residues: CASSLQGSSNQPQHF. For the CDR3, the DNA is TGTGCCAGCAGTTTACAGGGAAGCAGCAATCAGCCCCAGCATTTT.

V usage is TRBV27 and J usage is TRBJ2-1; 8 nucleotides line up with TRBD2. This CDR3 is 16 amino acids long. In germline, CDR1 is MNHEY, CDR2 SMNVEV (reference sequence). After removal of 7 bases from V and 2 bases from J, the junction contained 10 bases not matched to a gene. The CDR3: CASMFGGAPPYNEQFF. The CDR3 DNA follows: TGTGCCAGCATGTTCGGGGGGGCTCCCCCCTACAATGAGCAGTTCTTC.

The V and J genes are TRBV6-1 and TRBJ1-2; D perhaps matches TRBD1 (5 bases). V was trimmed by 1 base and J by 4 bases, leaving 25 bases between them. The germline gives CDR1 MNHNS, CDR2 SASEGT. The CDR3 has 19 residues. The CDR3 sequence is CASSEGGRLSTTYSYGYTF. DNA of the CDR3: TGTGCCAGCAGTGAAGGGGGCAGGCTCAGCACCACATACTCCTATGGCTACACCTTC.

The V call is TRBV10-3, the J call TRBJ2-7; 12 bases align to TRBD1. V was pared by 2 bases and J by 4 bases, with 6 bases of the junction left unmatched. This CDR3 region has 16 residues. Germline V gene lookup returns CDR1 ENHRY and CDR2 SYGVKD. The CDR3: CAISEPGQGAGYEQYF. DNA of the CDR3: TGTGCCATCAGTGAGCCGGGACAGGGGGCGGGGTACGAGCAGTACTTC.

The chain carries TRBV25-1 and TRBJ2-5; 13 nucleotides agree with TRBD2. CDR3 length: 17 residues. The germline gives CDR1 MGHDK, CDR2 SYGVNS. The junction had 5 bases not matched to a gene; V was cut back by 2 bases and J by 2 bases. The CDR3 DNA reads TGTGCCAGCAGTGAACTTGGGACTAGCGGGACACAAGAGACCCAGTACTTC. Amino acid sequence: CASSELGTSGTQETQYF.

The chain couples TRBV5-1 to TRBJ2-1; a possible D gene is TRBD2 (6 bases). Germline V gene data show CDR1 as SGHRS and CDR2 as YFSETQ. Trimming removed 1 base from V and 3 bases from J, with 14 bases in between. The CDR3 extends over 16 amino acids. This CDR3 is CASSLLQASVYNEQFF. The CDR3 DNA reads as TGCGCCAGCAGCTTGCTCCAGGCTAGCGTCTACAATGAGCAGTTCTTC.

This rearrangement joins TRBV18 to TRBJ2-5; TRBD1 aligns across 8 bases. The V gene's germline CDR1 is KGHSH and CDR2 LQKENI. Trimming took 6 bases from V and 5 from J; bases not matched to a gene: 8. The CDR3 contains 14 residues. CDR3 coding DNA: TGTGCCAGCTCGTCACAGGGGGTCGCGGAGACCCAGTACTTC. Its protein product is CASSSQGVAETQYF.

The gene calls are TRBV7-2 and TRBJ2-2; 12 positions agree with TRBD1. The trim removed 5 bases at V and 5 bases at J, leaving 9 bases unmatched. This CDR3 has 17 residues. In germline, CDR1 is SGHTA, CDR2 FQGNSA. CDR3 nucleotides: TGTGCCAGCAGCATGGGACAGGGGGCAGTTCGAACCGGGGAGCTGTTTTTT. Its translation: CASSMGQGAVRTGELFF.

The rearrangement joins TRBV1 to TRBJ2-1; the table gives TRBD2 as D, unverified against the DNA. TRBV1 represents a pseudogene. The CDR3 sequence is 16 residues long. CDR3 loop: CTSSQEPGLACSEQFF. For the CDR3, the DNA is TGCACCAGCAGCCAAGAGCCGGGACTAGCGTGTAGTGAGCAGTTCTTC.

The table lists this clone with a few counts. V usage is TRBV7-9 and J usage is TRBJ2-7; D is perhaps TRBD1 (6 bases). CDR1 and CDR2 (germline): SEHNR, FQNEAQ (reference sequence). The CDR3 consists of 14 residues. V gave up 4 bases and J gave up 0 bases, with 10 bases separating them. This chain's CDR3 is CASSSVQGSYEQYF. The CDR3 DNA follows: TGTGCCAGCAGCTCGGTACAGGGCTCCTACGAGCAGTACTTC.

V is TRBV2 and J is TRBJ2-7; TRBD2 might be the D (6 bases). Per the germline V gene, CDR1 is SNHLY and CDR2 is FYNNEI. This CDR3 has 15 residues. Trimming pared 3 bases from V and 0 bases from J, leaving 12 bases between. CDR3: CASSERRGPSYEQYF. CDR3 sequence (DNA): TGTGCCAGCAGTGAGCGGAGGGGTCCCTCCTACGAGCAGTACTTC.

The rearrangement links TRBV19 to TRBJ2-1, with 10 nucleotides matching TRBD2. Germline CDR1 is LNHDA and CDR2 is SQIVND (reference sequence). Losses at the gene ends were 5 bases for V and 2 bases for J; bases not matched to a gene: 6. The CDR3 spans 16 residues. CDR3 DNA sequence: TGTGCCAGTAGTGTTAGCGGGAGGCCCCCCTACAATGAGCAGTTCTTC. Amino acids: CASSVSGRPPYNEQFF.

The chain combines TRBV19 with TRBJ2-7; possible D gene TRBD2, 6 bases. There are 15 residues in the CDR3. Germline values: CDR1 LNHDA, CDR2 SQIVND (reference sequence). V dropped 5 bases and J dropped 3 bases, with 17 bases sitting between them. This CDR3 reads CASSPGAGGRYEQYF. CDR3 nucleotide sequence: TGTGCCAGTAGTCCCGGCGCCGGGGGACGCTACGAGCAGTACTTC.

The CDR3 nucleotides read TGTGCCAGCAGTATTACCGGGACAGGGGCCTCTGGAAACACCATATATTTT. It is translated as CASSITGTGASGNTIYF. This chain links TRBV7-8 with TRBJ1-3, with TRBD1 identical over 10 bases. This CDR3 is built from 17 residues. With V trimmed by 6 bases and J by 0 bases, 8 bases remained unmatched. Germline-derived CDR1 and CDR2 are SGHVS and FQNEAQ.

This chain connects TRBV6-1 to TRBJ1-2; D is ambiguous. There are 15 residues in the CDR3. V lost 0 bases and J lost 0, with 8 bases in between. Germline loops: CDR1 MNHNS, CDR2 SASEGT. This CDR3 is CASSEAHGANYGYTF. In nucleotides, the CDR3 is TGTGCCAGCAGTGAAGCGCATGGTGCTAACTATGGCTACACCTTC.

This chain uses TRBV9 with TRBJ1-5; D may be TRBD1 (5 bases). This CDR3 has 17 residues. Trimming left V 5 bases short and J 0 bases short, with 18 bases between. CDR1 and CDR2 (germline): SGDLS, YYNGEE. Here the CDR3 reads CASSRDPEAYSNQPQHF. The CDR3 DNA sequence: TGTGCCAGCAGTCGGGACCCAGAGGCTTATAGCAATCAGCCCCAGCATTTT.

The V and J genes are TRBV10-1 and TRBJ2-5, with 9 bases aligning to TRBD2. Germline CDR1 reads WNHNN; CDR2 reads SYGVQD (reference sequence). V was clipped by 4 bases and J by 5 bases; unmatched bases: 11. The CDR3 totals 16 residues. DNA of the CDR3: TGCGCCAGCAGTGGAGCAAGAAGCGGGAGGAGGGAGACCCAGTACTTC. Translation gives CASSGARSGRRETQYF.

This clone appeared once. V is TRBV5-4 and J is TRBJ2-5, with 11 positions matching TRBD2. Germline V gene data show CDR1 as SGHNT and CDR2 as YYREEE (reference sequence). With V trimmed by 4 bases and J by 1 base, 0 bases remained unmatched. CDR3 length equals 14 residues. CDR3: CASSLAGGQETQYF. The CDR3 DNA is TGTGCCAGCAGCCTAGCGGGGGGCCAAGAGACCCAGTACTTC.

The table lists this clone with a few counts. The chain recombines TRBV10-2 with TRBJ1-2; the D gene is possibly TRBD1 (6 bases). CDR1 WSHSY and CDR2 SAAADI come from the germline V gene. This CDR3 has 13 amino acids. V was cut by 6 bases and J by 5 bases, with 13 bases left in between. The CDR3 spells CASSRAGEYGYTF. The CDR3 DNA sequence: TGCGCCAGCAGCAGGGCAGGGGAGTATGGCTACACCTTC.

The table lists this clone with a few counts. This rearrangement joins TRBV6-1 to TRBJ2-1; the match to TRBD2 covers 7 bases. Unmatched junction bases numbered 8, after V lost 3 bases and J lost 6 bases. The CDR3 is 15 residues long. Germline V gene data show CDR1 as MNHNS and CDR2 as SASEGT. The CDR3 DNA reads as TGTGCCAGCAGTGACCCGGGACTAAATCGCAATGAGCAGTTCTTC. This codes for CASSDPGLNRNEQFF.